This T cell receptor beta chain was identified in a study of T cell responses to AZD1222 COVID-19 vaccine. General study points: Donors were chiefly white British, with a greater number of females, and clonal diversity was perhaps underestimated.

V lost 2 bases and J lost 3; bases outside the gene matches: 5. This CDR3 spans 15 amino acids. CDR1 and CDR2 from the germline V gene are SGHNT and YYREEE (reference sequence). Turning to this clone: The antigen is unknown.

Here immunoSEQ multiplex PCR was the method, and the copy in TCRdb shows in-frame clones only, minus some. The repertoire holds roughly 120,000 clones, with just under 95% as singletons. The source material was peripheral blood, sampled on day 0 of AZD1222 vaccination. The chain joins TRBV5-4 to TRBJ2-5; 9 nucleotides line up with TRBD1. This clonotype was obtained from an adult in good health. The chain's CDR3 is CASSLPGQGEETQYF. The CDR3 DNA follows: TGTGCCAGCAGCTTACCGGGACAGGGAGAAGAGACCCAGTACTTC.